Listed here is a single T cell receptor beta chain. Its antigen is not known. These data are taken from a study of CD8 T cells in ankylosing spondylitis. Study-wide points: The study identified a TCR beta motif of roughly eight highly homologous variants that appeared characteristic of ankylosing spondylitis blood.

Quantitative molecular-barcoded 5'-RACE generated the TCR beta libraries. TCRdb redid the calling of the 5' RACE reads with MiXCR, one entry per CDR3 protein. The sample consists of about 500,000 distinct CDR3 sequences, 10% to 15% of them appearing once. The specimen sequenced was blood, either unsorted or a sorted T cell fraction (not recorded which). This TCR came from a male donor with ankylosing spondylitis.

CDR3 sequence reads: CASSLPGGRNTEAFF. DNA of the CDR3: TGTGCCAGCAGCCTTCCAGGGGGGCGGAACACTGAAGCTTTCTTT. V usage is TRBV5-5 and J usage is TRBJ1-1; 7 bases fit TRBD1. This CDR3 is built from 15 residues. The germline V gene has CDR1 SGHKS and CDR2 YYEKEE (reference sequence). V shed 4 bases, J shed 1 base, and the junction held 7 bases outside the gene matches.